Following are 11 T cell receptor beta chains from one sample sequenced in a study of blood T cell repertoires in COVID-19 (dated by TCRdb to the early 2020s). The library was obtained by the immunoSEQ multiplex PCR assay. TCRdb limited this immuneACCESS table to in-frame rearrangements with V and J called. A share of clones is missing; checked studies link under half to unresolved V genes, and the rest is unexplained. The sample table holds 400,000 or so clones, of which roughly 91% were seen once. The top ten clonotypes cover 0.6% of the sample. The specimen was PBMCs or T cells enriched from blood (not recorded which). All receptors derive from a young man who had recovered from COVID-19.

The chain joins TRBV10-2 to TRBJ2-1; D possibly corresponds to TRBD2 (5 bases). The CDR3 extends over 12 amino acids. The germline gives CDR1 WSHSY, CDR2 SAAADI. The V and J ends lost 8 bases and 4 bases respectively, with 9 bases between them. CDR3 amino acids: CASGGSYNEQFF. Here the CDR3 DNA reads TGCGCCAGCGGAGGATCGTACAATGAGCAGTTCTTC.

Only one count was recorded for this clone. The J gene is TRBJ2-6, the V gene TRBV7-6; TRBD1 matches at 8 bases. The CDR3 totals 15 residues. J was trimmed by 2 bases and V by 5 bases; bases with no gene match: 2. CDR1 SGHVS and CDR2 FNYEAQ come from the germline V gene. DNA of the CDR3: TGTGCCAGCAGCGTGGGACAGGCTGGGGCCAACGTCCTGACTTTC. Translated: CASSVGQAGANVLTF.

This chain connects TRBV3-1 (or the pseudogene TRBV3-2) to TRBJ2-2; 14 bases fit TRBD2. CDR1 and CDR2 from the germline V gene are LGHDT and YNNKEL (reference sequence). This CDR3 region has 16 residues. With 4 bases clipped from V and 6 bases from J, the junction kept 4 bases outside the gene matches. The CDR3 sequence is CASSRGLAGGPGELFF. CDR3 DNA sequence: TGTGCCAGCAGCCGAGGACTAGCGGGAGGTCCCGGGGAGCTGTTTTTT.

J is TRBJ1-2 and V is TRBV12-5; 10 bases match TRBD1. Germline V gene sequence: CDR1 LGHNT, CDR2 FRNRAP. The CDR3 totals 16 residues. V shed 3 bases, J shed 6 bases, and the junction held 10 bases outside the gene matches. CDR3 sequence reads: CASGFGTGVPRDGYTF. CDR3 DNA: TGTGCTAGTGGTTTCGGGACAGGGGTCCCAAGAGATGGCTACACCTTC. The entire variable domain, with the rest obtained from reference TRBV12-5 and TRBJ1-2, is as follows: DARVTQTPRHKVTEMGQEVTMRCQPILGHNTVFWYRQTMMQGLELLAYFRNRAPLDDSGMPKDRFSAEMPDATLATLKIQPSEPRDSAVYFCASGFGTGVPRDGYTFGSGTRLTVV.

The rearrangement uses TRBV6-5 and TRBJ2-2; D is perhaps TRBD1 (6 bases). This CDR3 is built from 14 residues. Trimming cost V 9 bases and J 2 bases, with 13 bases left between them. The V gene's germline CDR1 is MNHEY and CDR2 SVGAGI. CDR3 DNA: TGTGCCAGTAAGGGACACTTAAACACCGGGGAGCTGTTTTTT. As protein: CASKGHLNTGELFF.

This clone was counted once. V usage is TRBV2 and J usage is TRBJ1-5, with a weak D call TRBD1 (5 bases). V was clipped by 7 bases and J by 0 bases, with 13 bases between them. Germline CDR1 and CDR2: SNHLY and FYNNEI. This CDR3 is 15 amino acids long. CDR3 loop: CASTATVYSNQPQHF. DNA of the CDR3: TGTGCCAGCACTGCGACAGTCTATAGCAATCAGCCCCAGCATTTT.

The chain combines TRBV2 with TRBJ1-6, with unresolved D. The CDR3 consists of 15 residues. The germline CDR1 and CDR2 sequences are SNHLY and FYNNEI. The V gene lost 5 bases and the J gene lost 7 bases, with 15 bases spanning the gap. The CDR3 loop reads CASSLTPRLNSPLHF. Here the CDR3 DNA reads TGTGCCAGCAGTCTCACTCCTCGCCTGAATTCACCCCTCCACTTT.

V gene TRBV7-2 combines with J gene TRBJ1-5; D ambiguous. The V end was cut by 2 bases, the J end by 6 bases, with 8 bases between. The CDR3 is 13 amino acids. Germline V CDR1 and CDR2: SGHTA, FQGNSA. The DNA for the CDR3 is TGTGCCAGCAGCTTAACAGTATCTCAGCCCCAGCATTTT. It is translated as CASSLTVSQPQHF.

This clone was seen more than once but under ten times. The chain is built from TRBV28 and TRBJ2-7, with 11 bases fitting TRBD2. The CDR3 sequence is 13 residues long. The V and J ends lost 8 bases and 6 bases, in that order; junction bases with no gene match: 6. Per the germline V gene, CDR1 is MDHEN and CDR2 is SYDVKM. CDR3 in amino acids: CASDSGRAGEQYF. The CDR3 DNA reads TGTGCCAGCGATAGCGGGAGGGCCGGCGAGCAGTACTTC.

This clone was detected only once. J is TRBJ2-1 and V is TRBV24-1; TRBD2 agrees at 12 bases. From germline, CDR1 is KGHDR and CDR2 SFDVKD. The V gene end was trimmed by 4 bases and the J gene end by 5 bases; junction bases not matched to a gene: 5. The CDR3 sequence is 16 residues long. Here the CDR3 reads CATSDPSGRANNEQFF. The CDR3 nucleotides read TGTGCCACCAGTGACCCTAGCGGGAGGGCCAACAATGAGCAGTTCTTC.

The chain recombines TRBV4-1 with TRBJ2-7; 11 nucleotides match TRBD2. V was clipped by 3 bases and J by 2 bases; unmatched bases: 6. CDR3 length: 16 amino acids. Germline lookup yields CDR1 MGHRA and CDR2 YSYEKL. CDR3 coding DNA: TGCGCCAGCAGCCAGGAACTAGCGGGAGCCACCTACGAGCAGTACTTC. Translated: CASSQELAGATYEQYF.